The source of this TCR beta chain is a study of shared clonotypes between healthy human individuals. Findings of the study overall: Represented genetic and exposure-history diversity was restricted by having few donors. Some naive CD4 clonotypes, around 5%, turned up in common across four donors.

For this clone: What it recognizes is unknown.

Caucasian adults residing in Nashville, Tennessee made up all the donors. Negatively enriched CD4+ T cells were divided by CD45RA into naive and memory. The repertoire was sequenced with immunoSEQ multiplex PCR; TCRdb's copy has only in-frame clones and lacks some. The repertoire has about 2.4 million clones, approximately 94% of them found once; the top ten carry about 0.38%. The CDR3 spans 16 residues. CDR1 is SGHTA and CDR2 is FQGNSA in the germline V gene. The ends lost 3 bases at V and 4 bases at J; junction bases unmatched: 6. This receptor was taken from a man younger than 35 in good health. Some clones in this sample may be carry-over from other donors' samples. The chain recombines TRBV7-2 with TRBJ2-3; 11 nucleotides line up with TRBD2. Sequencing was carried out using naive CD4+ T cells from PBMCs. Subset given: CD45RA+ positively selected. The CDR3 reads CASSFQGTSGADTQYF. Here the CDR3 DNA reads TGTGCCAGCAGCTTCCAAGGGACTAGCGGCGCAGATACGCAGTATTTT.